Listed below are T cell receptor beta chains from one sample, sequenced in a study of CD8+CD57+ T cells in acquired aplastic anemia. In TCRdb, the reads were re-called with MiXCR into one record per CDR3 protein. The sample has over 200,000 distinct CDR3 sequences; about 59% are singletons. Sequenced: sorted CD4+, CD8+, or CD8+CD57+ T cells (not recorded which) from PBMCs. Receptor source: a human donor in good health. CDR3s include the opening cysteine and the closing phenylalanine or tryptophan. The D gene is left open where the match is weak. Size values are once, few and many counts, or a class for expanded clones, and some rows have none.

len	v_gene	d_gene	abundance	j_gene	CDR3aa	CDR3nt
14	TRBV7-2	-	many	TRBJ1-1	CASSLALMNTEAFF	TGTGCCAGCAGCTTAGCACTTATGAACACTGAAGCTTTCTTT
15	TRBV15	TRBD2	few	TRBJ2-1	CATSLRGLAIHEQFF	TGTGCCACCAGCCTTAGGGGACTAGCGATTCATGAGCAGTTCTTC
13	TRBV19	-	-	TRBJ2-7	CASSQGSKNEQYF	TGTGCCAGTAGCCAGGGGAGTAAAAACGAGCAGTACTTC
12	TRBV10-2	TRBD1	-	TRBJ1-5	CATRQGAGPQHF	TGCGCCACCCGACAGGGAGCAGGGCCCCAGCATTTT
15	TRBV5-5	-	-	TRBJ2-5	CASSPPGQIQETQYF	TGTGCCAGCAGCCCGCCCGGACAGATTCAAGAGACCCAGTACTTC
13	TRBV7-3	-	few	TRBJ2-5	CASSVRPQETQYF	TGTGCCAGCAGCGTACGACCGCAAGAGACCCAGTACTTC
14	TRBV5-4	-	-	TRBJ2-3	CASSLERSGDTQYF	TGTGCCAGCAGCTTGGAACGGAGCGGGGATACGCAGTATTTT
13	TRBV7-6	-	-	TRBJ2-2	CASSLRVPGELFF	TGTGCCAGCAGCTTAAGGGTCCCAGGGGAGCTGTTTTTT
14	TRBV20-1	-	-	TRBJ1-1	CSARDTSRDTEAFF	TGCAGTGCTAGAGATACCTCTCGGGACACTGAAGCTTTCTTT
15	TRBV12-3/TRBV12-4	TRBD1	-	TRBJ1-2	CASSPYGQGGYGYTF	TGTGCCAGCAGTCCATACGGACAGGGCGGCTATGGCTACACCTTC
12	TRBV19	-	-	TRBJ1-2	CASSFRGGGYTF	TGTGCCAGTAGTTTCAGGGGCGGCGGCTACACCTTC
14	TRBV9	-	-	TRBJ1-5	CASSVGGGNQPQHF	TGTGCCAGCAGCGTTGGGGGAGGCAATCAGCCCCAGCATTTT
16	TRBV3-1	TRBD2	-	TRBJ2-7	CASSQDTASGPYEQYF	TGTGCCAGCAGCCAAGATACGGCTAGCGGCCCCTACGAGCAGTACTTC